The clone carrying this T cell receptor beta chain was counted ten times or more. Its antigen remains unknown. Unique molecular identifiers were incorporated when the TCRbeta library was constructed. A single record per CDR3 protein comes from TCRdb applying MiXCR to the PCR reads. This table holds hundreds of thousands of distinct CDR3 sequences, approximately 11% found once. This entry belongs to a study of T-cell reconstitution after alpha-beta-depleted transplantation in children. The study's findings and limits: Surviving recipient cells, namely T cells and thymic progenitors, were the source of high day-60 TCRbeta diversity in some patients. When one year had passed after transplant, most T-cell counts and diversity came from newly produced T cells. By about two months after transplant, alpha-beta T cells reportedly arose from several hundred graft clones that had expanded.

CDR1 and CDR2 (germline): SQVTM, ANQGSEA. V lost 5 bases to trimming and J lost 5 bases, with 9 bases between them. The CDR3 spans 11 residues. The V and J genes are TRBV29-1 and TRBJ2-5; weak D call: TRBD2 (6 bases). The source was PBMCs, collected before TCRalphabeta/CD19-depleted stem cell transplant. This clonotype was obtained from a child younger than two with acute myeloid leukemia, due to receive a stem cell transplant. The CDR3 region has the DNA TGCAGCGTTCTCCGGGAGGAGACCCAGTACTTC. Translation gives CSVLREETQYF.